This TCR beta chain was profiled in a study of a mutant IDH1 vaccine in newly diagnosed glioma (dated by TCRdb to the early 2020s). With respect to the entire study: Patients received eight vaccinations in weeks 1, 3, 5, 7, 11, 15, 19 and 23, corresponding to visits V03 through V10. For exploratory analyses, 25 to 30 treated patients had longitudinal TCRB deep sequencing done wherever samples were available. Vaccination started 4-6 weeks after radiotherapy alone, or was given together with temozolomide cycles in the groups whose treatment included chemotherapy. Of the 25 to 40 treated patients, about 62% were male and around 40% were female, and the mean age was approximately 41 years. Peripheral blood was collected at six visits: V03 (baseline), V05, V07, V10, V12 and V13. Before enrollment, patients had received standard therapy of radiotherapy alone, temozolomide alone, or radiochemotherapy with temozolomide; most received the combination. General study outcomes and caveats: The authors stated that sample limitations prevented analyses of patient blood samples from being reproduced. Selection of PBMC samples for TCRB deep sequencing was based on availability. Vaccine-induced immune responses across multiple MHC alleles were detected in 90% to 95% of patients. Pseudoprogression appeared unrelated to alterations in the top peripheral T cell clonotypes detected by TCRB sequencing.

The time point label, as the study defines it: week 11, during vaccination. Every vaccine dose consisted of 300 ug of a 20-mer mutant IDH1 peptide in Montanide, administered subcutaneously together with topical imiquimod. All donors had newly diagnosed IDH1-mutant astrocytomas of WHO grade 3 or 4 that showed loss of nuclear ATRX. The samples were drawn from NOA16, a multicentre, single-arm, open-label phase I trial in Germany that tested a mutant IDH1 peptide vaccine in humans for the first time. Genomic DNA for TCRB sequencing was extracted from EDTA blood using the DNeasy Blood and Tissue Kit. A word on this clone: The antigen it binds to is not known. No base quality values were provided; no much bigger clone lies one nucleotide off.

Libraries were built with the immunoSEQ multiplex PCR assay. Rearranged TCR beta chain sequences were amplified using the hsTCRB Kit according to the manufacturer's protocol. An Illumina MiSeq was used to sequence the TCRB libraries. Per the original workflow: The kit vendor's proprietary platform handled demultiplexing, trimming and gene mapping. The source is immuneACCESS, and TCRdb retained only in-frame sequences with V and J called. Part of the clones is not carried over; for the studies checked, unresolved V genes explain less than half of this, and the remainder is unexplained. V and J calls and clone size are given by that table; D and trimming were obtained from the DNA. The sample profile shows fewer than 150,000 clones; approximately 87% of them were found once. 0.5% to 0.65% of the sample is taken by the ten largest. The CDR3 numbers 15 residues from cysteine through phenylalanine. Solely the CDR3 DNA is kept, with 45 bases framed from the first base. The germline V gene (reference sequence) provides CDR1 MNHEY and CDR2 SMNVEV. V is clipped by 3 bases and J by 13 bases, and the sequence between their germline boundaries is 23 bases long.

This receptor was taken from a woman aged 45-65 years with glioma. Sequenced material: PBMCs, taken from a glioma patient whose treatment included an IDH1 peptide vaccine. This chain joins TRBV27 to TRBJ2-3; the D call could be TRBD1 or TRBD2, with each sharing 6 bases. The DNA is TGTGCCAGCAGTTTGCCGCCCCGGGGGCAGGCGCGTGAGTATTTT. The encoded protein is CASSLPPRGQAREYF.